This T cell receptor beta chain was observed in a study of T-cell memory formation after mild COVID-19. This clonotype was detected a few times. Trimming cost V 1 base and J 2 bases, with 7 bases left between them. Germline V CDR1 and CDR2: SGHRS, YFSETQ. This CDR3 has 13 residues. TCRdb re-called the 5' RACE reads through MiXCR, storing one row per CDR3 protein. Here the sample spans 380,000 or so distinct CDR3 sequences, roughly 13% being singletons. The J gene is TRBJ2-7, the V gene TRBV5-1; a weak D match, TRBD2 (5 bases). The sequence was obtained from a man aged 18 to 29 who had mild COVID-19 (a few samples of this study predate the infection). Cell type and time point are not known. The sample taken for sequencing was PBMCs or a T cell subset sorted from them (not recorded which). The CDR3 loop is CASSLSGTYEQYF. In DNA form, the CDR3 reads TGCGCCAGCAGCTTGTCGGGAACCTACGAGCAGTACTTC.